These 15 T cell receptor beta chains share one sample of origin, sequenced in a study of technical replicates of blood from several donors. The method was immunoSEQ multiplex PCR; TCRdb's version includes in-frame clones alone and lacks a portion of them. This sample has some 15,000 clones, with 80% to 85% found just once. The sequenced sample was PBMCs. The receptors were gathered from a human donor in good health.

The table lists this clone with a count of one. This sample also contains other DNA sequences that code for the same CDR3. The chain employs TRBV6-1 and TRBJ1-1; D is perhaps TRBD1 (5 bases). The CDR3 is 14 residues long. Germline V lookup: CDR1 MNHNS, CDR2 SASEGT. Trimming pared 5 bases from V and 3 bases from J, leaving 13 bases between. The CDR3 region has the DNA TGTGCCAGCAGTTTATACCAGGGCGACACTGAAGCTTTCTTT. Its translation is CASSLYQGDTEAFF.

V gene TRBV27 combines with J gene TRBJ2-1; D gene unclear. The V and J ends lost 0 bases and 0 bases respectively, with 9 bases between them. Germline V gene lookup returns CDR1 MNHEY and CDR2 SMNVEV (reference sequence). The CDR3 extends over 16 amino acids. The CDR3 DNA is TGTGCCAGCAGTTTATCGGCCACCCCCTCCTACAATGAGCAGTTCTTC. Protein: CASSLSATPSYNEQFF.

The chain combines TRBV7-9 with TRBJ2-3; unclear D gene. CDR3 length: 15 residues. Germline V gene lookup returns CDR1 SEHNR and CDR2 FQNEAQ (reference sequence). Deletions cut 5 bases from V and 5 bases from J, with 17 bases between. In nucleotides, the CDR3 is TGTGCCAGCAGCCTTACACAAAACCCTGAAGATACGCAGTATTTT. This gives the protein CASSLTQNPEDTQYF.

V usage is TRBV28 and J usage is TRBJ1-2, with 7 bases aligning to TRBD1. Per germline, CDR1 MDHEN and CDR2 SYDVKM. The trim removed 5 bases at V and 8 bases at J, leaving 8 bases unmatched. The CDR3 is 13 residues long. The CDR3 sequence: CASSVGQKGGYTF. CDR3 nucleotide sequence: TGTGCCAGCAGTGTGGGACAGAAGGGGGGCTACACCTTC.

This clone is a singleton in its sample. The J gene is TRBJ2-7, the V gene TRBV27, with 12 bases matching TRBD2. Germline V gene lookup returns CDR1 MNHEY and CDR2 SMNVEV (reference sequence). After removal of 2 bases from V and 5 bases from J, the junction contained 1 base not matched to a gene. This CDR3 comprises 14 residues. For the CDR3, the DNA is TGTGCCAGCAGTTTAAGGACTAGCGGGAACGAGCAGTACTTC. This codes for CASSLRTSGNEQYF.

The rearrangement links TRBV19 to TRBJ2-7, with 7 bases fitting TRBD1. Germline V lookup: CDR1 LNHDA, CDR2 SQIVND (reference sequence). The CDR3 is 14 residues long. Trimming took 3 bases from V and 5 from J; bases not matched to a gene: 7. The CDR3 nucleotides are TGTGCCAGTAGTATTTTACAGGGGTTCAACGAGCAGTACTTC. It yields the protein CASSILQGFNEQYF.

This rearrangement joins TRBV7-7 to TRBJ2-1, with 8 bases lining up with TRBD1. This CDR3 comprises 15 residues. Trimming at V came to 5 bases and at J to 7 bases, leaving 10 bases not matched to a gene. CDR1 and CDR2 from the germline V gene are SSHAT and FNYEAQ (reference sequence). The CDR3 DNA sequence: TGTGCCAGCAGCCCCAGACAGGGGTCGCGGAATGAGCAGTTCTTC. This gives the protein CASSPRQGSRNEQFF.

The CDR3 loop reads CASSPGGDRGKNIQYF. CDR3 bases: TGTGCCAGCAGCCCGGGGGGCGATCGGGGTAAAAACATTCAGTACTTC. The V and J genes are TRBV13 and TRBJ2-4; tentatively, D is TRBD2 (7 bases). In germline, CDR1 is PRHDT, CDR2 FYEKMQ (reference sequence). The ends were cut back, 5 bases at V and 4 bases at J, with 18 bases in the middle. The CDR3 is 16 residues long.

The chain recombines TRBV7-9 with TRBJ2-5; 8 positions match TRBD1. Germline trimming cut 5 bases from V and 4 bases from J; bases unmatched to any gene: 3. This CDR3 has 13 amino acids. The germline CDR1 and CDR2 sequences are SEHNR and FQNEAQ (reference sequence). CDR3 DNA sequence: TGTGCCAGCAGCCCAGGGGGCGCAGAGACCCAGTACTTC. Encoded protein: CASSPGGAETQYF.

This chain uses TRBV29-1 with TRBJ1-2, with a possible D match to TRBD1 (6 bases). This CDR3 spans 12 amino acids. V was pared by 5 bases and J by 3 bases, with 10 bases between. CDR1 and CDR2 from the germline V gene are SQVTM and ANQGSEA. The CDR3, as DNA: TGCAGCGTTCAACAGGGAGACTATGGCTACACCTTC. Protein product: CSVQQGDYGYTF. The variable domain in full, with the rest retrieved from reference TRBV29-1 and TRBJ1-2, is SAVISQKPSRDICQRGTSLTIQCQVDSQVTMMFWYRQQPGQSLTLIATANQGSEATYESGFVIDKFPISRPNLTFSTLTVSNMSPEDSSIYLCSVQQGDYGYTFGSGTRLTVV.

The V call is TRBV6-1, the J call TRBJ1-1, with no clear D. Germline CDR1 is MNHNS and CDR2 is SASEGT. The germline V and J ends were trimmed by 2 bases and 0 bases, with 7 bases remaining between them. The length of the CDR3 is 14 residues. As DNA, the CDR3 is TGTGCCAGCAGTGAACCCCAGATGAACACTGAAGCTTTCTTT. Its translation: CASSEPQMNTEAFF.

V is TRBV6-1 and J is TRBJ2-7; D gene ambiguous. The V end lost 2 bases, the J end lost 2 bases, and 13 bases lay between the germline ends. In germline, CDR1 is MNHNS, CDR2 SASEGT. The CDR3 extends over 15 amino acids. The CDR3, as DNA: TGTGCCAGCAGTGAAATCCCGACACTGGCCTACGAGCAGTACTTC. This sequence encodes CASSEIPTLAYEQYF.

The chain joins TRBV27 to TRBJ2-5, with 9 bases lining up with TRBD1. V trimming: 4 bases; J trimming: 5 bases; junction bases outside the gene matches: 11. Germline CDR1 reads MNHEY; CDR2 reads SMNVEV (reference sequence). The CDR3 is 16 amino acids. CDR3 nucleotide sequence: TGTGCCAGCAGTTCGGGACAGGGACCTGGAGTGGAGACCCAGTACTTC. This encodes CASSSGQGPGVETQYF.

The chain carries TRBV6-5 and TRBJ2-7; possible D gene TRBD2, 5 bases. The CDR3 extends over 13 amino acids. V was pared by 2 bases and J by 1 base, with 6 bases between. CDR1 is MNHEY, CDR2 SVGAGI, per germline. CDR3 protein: CASSYGESYEQYF. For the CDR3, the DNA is TGTGCCAGCAGTTACGGGGAGTCCTACGAGCAGTACTTC.

CDR3 protein: CASSLYPNEQFF. The CDR3 bases are TGTGCCAGCAGTTTGTATCCCAATGAGCAGTTCTTC. The J gene is TRBJ2-1, the V gene TRBV27; no clear D. Germline loops: CDR1 MNHEY, CDR2 SMNVEV (reference sequence). CDR3 length: 12 amino acids. V lost 3 bases and J 6 bases, leaving 6 bases between the germline ends.